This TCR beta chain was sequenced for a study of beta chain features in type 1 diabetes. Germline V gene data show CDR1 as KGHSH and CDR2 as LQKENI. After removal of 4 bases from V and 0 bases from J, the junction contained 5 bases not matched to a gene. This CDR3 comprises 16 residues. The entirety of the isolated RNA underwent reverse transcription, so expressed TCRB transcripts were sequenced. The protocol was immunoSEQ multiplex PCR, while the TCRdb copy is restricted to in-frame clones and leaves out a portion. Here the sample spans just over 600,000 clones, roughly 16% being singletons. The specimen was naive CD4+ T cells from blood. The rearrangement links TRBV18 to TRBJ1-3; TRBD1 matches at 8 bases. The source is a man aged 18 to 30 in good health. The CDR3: CASSRDRSFSGNTIYF. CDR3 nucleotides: TGTGCCAGCTCACGGGACAGGAGCTTCTCTGGAAACACCATATATTTT.